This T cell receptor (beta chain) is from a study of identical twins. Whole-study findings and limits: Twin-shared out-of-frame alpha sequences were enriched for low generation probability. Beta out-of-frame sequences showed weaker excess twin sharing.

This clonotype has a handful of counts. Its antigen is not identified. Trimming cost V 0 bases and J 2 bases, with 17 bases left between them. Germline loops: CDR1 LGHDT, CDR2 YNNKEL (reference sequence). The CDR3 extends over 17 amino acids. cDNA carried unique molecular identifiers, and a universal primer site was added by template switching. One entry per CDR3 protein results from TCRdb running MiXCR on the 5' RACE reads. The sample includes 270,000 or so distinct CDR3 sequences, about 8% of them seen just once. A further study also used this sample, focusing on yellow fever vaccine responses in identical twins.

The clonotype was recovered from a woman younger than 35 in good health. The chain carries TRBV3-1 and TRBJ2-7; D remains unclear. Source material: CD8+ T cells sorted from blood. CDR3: CASSQDSDAGIAYEQYF. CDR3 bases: TGTGCCAGCAGCCAAGATTCCGACGCAGGAATCGCCTACGAGCAGTACTTC.